Presented here are 14 T cell receptor beta chains from one specimen sequenced in a study of T cell responses to AZD1222 COVID-19 vaccine. Produced via immunoSEQ multiplex PCR; TCRdb's table is partial and in-frame only. The data hold approximately 180,000 clones, with approximately 90% observed a single time. The sequences come from peripheral blood, collected 28 days after the second AZD1222 dose. The receptors come from an adult who received the AZD1222 COVID-19 vaccine.

The V and J genes are TRBV2 and TRBJ1-5; D is unresolved. Germline V CDR1 and CDR2: SNHLY, FYNNEI. V gave up 6 bases and J gave up 0 bases, with 9 bases separating them. The CDR3 totals 14 residues. As DNA, the CDR3 is TGTGCCAGCAGCCTCGGTGTTAGCAATCAGCCCCAGCATTTT. Its translation: CASSLGVSNQPQHF. The complete variable domain, with remaining parts taken from reference TRBV2 and TRBJ1-5, reads EPEVTQTPSHQVTQMGQEVILRCVPISNHLYFYWYRQILGQKVEFLVSFYNNEISEKSEIFDDQFSVERPDGSNFTLKIRSTKLEDSAMYFCASSLGVSNQPQHFGDGTRLSIL.

This clone was recorded a few times. The V and J genes are TRBV3-1 (or the pseudogene TRBV3-2) and TRBJ2-5; 8 nucleotides line up with TRBD1. V lost 4 bases to trimming and J lost 2 bases; unmatched junction nucleotides: 6. The CDR3 has 15 amino acids. Germline assignment: CDR1 LGHDT and CDR2 YNNKEL (reference sequence). This CDR3 is CASSPRRTGQETQYF. The CDR3 DNA follows: TGTGCCAGCAGCCCTAGAAGGACAGGGCAAGAGACCCAGTACTTC.

The chain combines TRBV5-1 with TRBJ2-1; possible D gene TRBD2, 6 bases. Trimming removed 5 bases from V and 5 bases from J, with 14 bases in between. The CDR3 loop spans 14 amino acids. Germline CDR1 SGHRS, CDR2 YFSETQ. CDR3 coding DNA: TGCGCCAGCAGAACGGGAGAAATCCACAATGAGCAGTTCTTC. Translation: CASRTGEIHNEQFF.

This chain links TRBV14 with TRBJ2-7; the D gene is possibly TRBD2 (5 bases). The CDR3 runs to 14 residues. Germline V gene lookup returns CDR1 SGHDN and CDR2 FVKESK. Trimming removed 4 bases at V and 1 base at J, with 11 bases between. The CDR3 reads CASSPGISSYEQYF. The CDR3 DNA sequence: TGTGCCAGCAGCCCCGGGATTAGTTCCTACGAGCAGTACTTC.

The V gene is TRBV6-2 or TRBV6-3, the J gene TRBJ1-5; D remains ambiguous. CDR1 and CDR2 from the germline V gene are MNHEY and SVGEGT. The CDR3 is 15 amino acids. V lost 1 base and J lost 1, with 8 bases in between. DNA of the CDR3: TGTGCCAGCAGTTACTGGGCAGTCAGCAATCAGCCCCAGCATTTT. It is translated as CASSYWAVSNQPQHF.

The rearrangement joins TRBV7-3 to TRBJ2-5, with D maybe TRBD2 (7 bases). Germline CDR1 SGHTA, CDR2 FQGTGA. The CDR3 covers 15 residues. V lost 5 bases and J 1 base, leaving 14 bases between the germline ends. The CDR3 bases are TGTGCCAGCAGCATCTCCGGGGGGCCCCAAGAGACCCAGTACTTC. Translating it yields CASSISGGPQETQYF.

The CDR3 DNA reads as TGTGCCAGCAGCCCGATCCCCACCCCGGGGAGCTATGGCTACACCTTC. Residues: CASSPIPTPGSYGYTF. This chain uses TRBV9 with TRBJ1-2; D gene unclear. CDR3 length: 16 amino acids. Germline CDR1 SGDLS, CDR2 YYNGEE. V was trimmed by 4 bases and J by 4 bases, leaving 20 bases between them.

The rearrangement joins TRBV12-5 to TRBJ2-5; D is undetermined. The CDR3 has 14 amino acids. Per germline, CDR1 LGHNT and CDR2 FRNRAP. The V and J ends lost 0 bases and 2 bases respectively, with 7 bases between them. CDR3 loop: CASGLVDGQETQYF. Here the CDR3 DNA reads TGTGCTAGTGGTTTGGTGGACGGACAAGAGACCCAGTACTTC.

In this sample, this clone turned up a few times. V and J are TRBV27 and TRBJ2-3; perhaps D is TRBD1 or TRBD2 (5 bases each). The V gene's germline CDR1 is MNHEY and CDR2 SMNVEV (reference sequence). The ends were cut back, 4 bases at V and 4 bases at J, with 12 bases in the middle. The CDR3 has 14 residues. The CDR3 region has the DNA TGTGCCAGCAGTTATGGGGGTGCCCCAGATACGCAGTATTTT. As protein: CASSYGGAPDTQYF.

The chain is built from TRBV28 and TRBJ2-7, with TRBD1 identical over 8 bases. Germline values: CDR1 MDHEN, CDR2 SYDVKM. V was clipped by 7 bases and J by 6 bases; unmatched bases: 5. This CDR3 has 12 residues. CDR3 nucleotide sequence: TGTGCCAGCACCAAACAGGGGGGCGAGCAGTACTTC. The encoded protein is CASTKQGGEQYF.

The V and J genes are TRBV3-1 (or the pseudogene TRBV3-2) and TRBJ2-1, with 10 bases identical to TRBD2. After removal of 0 bases from V and 2 bases from J, the junction contained 4 bases not matched to a gene. This CDR3 spans 17 amino acids. Looked up from germline, CDR1 is LGHDT and CDR2 is YNNKEL (reference sequence). The CDR3, as DNA: TGTGCCAGCAGCCAAGAAAGTACTAGCGGGGCCTACAATGAGCAGTTCTTC. Amino acid sequence: CASSQESTSGAYNEQFF.

V usage is TRBV28 and J usage is TRBJ1-1; possible D gene TRBD1, 6 bases. This CDR3 spans 15 amino acids. V was trimmed by 4 bases and J by 1 base, leaving 13 bases between them. Germline V gives CDR1 MDHEN, CDR2 SYDVKM. The CDR3 DNA reads TGTGCCAGCAGTTCCGGGGGGGCGAGGAACACTGAAGCTTTCTTT. Encoded protein: CASSSGGARNTEAFF. The variable domain in full, completed from reference TRBV28 and TRBJ1-1, reads DVKVTQSSRYLVKRTGEKVFLECVQDMDHENMFWYRQDPGLGLRLIYFSYDVKMKEKGDIPEGYSVSREKKERFSLILESASTNQTSMYLCASSSGGARNTEAFFGQGTRLTVV.

In its sample, this clone was seen a few times. The chain is built from TRBV28 and TRBJ2-3; 11 bases line up with TRBD2. The CDR3 has 17 amino acids. Germline-derived CDR1 and CDR2 are MDHEN and SYDVKM. The junction had 9 bases not matched to a gene; V was cut back by 4 bases and J by 3 bases. DNA of the CDR3: TGTGCCAGCAGTTCCCCCCTAGCGGGAGGCCAGACAGATACGCAGTATTTT. It encodes CASSSPLAGGQTDTQYF.

The chain employs TRBV6-5 and TRBJ1-5; the D is unclear. Germline V gene lookup returns CDR1 MNHEY and CDR2 SVGAGI. This CDR3 has 15 amino acids. The V end lost 5 bases, the J end lost 0 bases, and 11 bases lay between the germline ends. The CDR3 spells CASSPRLDSNQPQHF. The DNA for the CDR3 is TGTGCCAGCAGTCCGAGACTAGATAGCAATCAGCCCCAGCATTTT.